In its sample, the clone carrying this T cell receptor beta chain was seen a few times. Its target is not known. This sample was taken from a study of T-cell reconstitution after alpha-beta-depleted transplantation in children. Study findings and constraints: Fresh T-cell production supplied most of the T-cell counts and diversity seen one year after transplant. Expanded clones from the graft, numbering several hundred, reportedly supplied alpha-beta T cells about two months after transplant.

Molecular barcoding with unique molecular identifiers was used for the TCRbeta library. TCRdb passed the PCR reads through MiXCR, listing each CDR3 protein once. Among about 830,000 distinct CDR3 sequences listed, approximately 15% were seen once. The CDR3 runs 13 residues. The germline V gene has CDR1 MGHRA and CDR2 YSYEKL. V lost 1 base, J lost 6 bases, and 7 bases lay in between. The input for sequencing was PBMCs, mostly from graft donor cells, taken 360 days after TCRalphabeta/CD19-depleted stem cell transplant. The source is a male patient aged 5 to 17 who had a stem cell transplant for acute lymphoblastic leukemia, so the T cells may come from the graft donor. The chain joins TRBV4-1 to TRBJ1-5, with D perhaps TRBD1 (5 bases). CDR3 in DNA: TGCGCCAGCAGCCAAGCAGGGCTTCAGCCCCAGCATTTT. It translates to CASSQAGLQPQHF.